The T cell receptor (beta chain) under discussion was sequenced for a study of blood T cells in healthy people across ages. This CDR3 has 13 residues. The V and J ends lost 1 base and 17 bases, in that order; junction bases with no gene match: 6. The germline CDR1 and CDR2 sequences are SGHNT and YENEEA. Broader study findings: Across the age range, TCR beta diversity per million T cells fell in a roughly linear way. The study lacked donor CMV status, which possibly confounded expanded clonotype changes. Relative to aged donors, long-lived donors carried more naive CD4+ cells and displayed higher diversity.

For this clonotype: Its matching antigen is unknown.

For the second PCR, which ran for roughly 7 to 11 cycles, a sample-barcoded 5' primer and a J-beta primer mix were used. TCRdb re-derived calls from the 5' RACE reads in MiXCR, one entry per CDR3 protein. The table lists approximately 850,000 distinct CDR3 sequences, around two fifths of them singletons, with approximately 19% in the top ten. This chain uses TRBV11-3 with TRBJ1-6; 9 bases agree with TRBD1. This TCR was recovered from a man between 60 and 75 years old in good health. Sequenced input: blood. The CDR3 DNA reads TGTGCCAGCAGCTTAGTCGGGACAGGGCGCATCCACTTT. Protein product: CASSLVGTGRIHF.